These 21 T cell receptor beta chains came from one sample sequenced in a study of T cells in localized non-small cell lung cancer. Assay used: immunoSEQ multiplex PCR; TCRdb lists only in-frame clones, some missing. The table records some 25,000 clones, about 91% of them present only once. Specimen: peripheral blood mononuclear cells, collected before any cancer treatment. The receptor set was obtained from a woman aged 35-70 years with stage III lung adenocarcinoma.

The chain recombines TRBV6-5 with TRBJ1-1; D is possibly TRBD1 (6 bases). Per germline, CDR1 MNHEY and CDR2 SVGAGI. Trimming removed 2 bases at V and 0 bases at J, with 7 bases between. The length of the CDR3 is 14 residues. The CDR3 sequence is CASSYQGMNTEAFF. In DNA form, the CDR3 reads TGTGCCAGCAGTTACCAGGGGATGAACACTGAAGCTTTCTTT.

The chain carries TRBV4-1 and TRBJ2-7, with D tentatively TRBD1 (5 bases). The CDR3 consists of 16 residues. In germline, CDR1 is MGHRA, CDR2 YSYEKL. Between the trimmed V and J ends, which lost 0 bases and 6 bases, there was a span of 18 bases. The DNA for the CDR3 is TGCGCCAGCAGCCAAGAGATCGGCCGATATACAGGCGAGCAGTACTTC. It translates to CASSQEIGRYTGEQYF.

V is TRBV25-1 and J is TRBJ2-7; D gene unclear. The V gene's germline CDR1 is MGHDK and CDR2 SYGVNS. This CDR3 has 11 residues. V was trimmed by 3 bases and J by 6 bases, leaving 6 bases between them. CDR3 nucleotide sequence: TGTGCCAGCAGTGACGTGGGCGAGCAGTACTTC. Translating it yields CASSDVGEQYF.

V gene TRBV14 combines with J gene TRBJ1-2; D gene unclear. Germline V lookup: CDR1 SGHDN, CDR2 FVKESK. The CDR3 is 13 residues long. V was pared by 6 bases and J by 8 bases, with 16 bases between. CDR3 nucleotides: TGTGCCAGCAGTCGAAGCGGACCGCCCGGCTACACCTTC. Its translation is CASSRSGPPGYTF.

V is TRBV7-2 and J is TRBJ2-4; the match to TRBD2 covers 10 bases. Per germline, CDR1 SGHTA and CDR2 FQGNSA. This CDR3 is 19 amino acids long. The V and J ends lost 2 bases and 1 base, in that order; junction bases with no gene match: 11. This CDR3 reads CASSLRPSGSYRAKNIQYF. In DNA form, the CDR3 reads TGTGCCAGCAGCTTAAGGCCTAGCGGGAGTTACCGGGCCAAAAACATTCAGTACTTC. Drawing the rest from reference TRBV7-2 and TRBJ2-4, the complete variable domain is GAGVSQSPSNKVTEKGKDVELRCDPISGHTALYWYRQSLGQGLEFLIYFQGNSAPDKSGLPSDRFSAERTGGSVSTLTIQRTQQEDSAVYLCASSLRPSGSYRAKNIQYFGAGTRLSVL.

V gene TRBV14 combines with J gene TRBJ1-1, with no clear D. This CDR3 region has 14 residues. Per germline, CDR1 SGHDN and CDR2 FVKESK. Trimming removed 0 bases at V and 3 bases at J, with 8 bases between. CDR3 sequence (DNA): TGTGCCAGCAGCCAAGAGATGGGCTACACTGAAGCTTTCTTT. Its protein is CASSQEMGYTEAFF.

The chain couples TRBV29-1 to TRBJ2-5; 10 nucleotides align to TRBD1. From germline, CDR1 is SQVTM and CDR2 ANQGSEA. The V and J ends lost 1 base and 5 bases, in that order; junction bases with no gene match: 1. The CDR3 is 13 residues long. For the CDR3, the DNA is TGCAGCGTTGAAGGGGGACAGGGGGAGACCCAGTACTTC. Translated, it gives CSVEGGQGETQYF.

The CDR3 bases are TGCGCCAGCAGCTTGGGGGCTGGGGCCAACGTCCTGACTTTC. It encodes CASSLGAGANVLTF. The rearrangement joins TRBV5-1 to TRBJ2-6, with D uncertain. The CDR3 has 14 residues. V lost 0 bases and J lost 2, with 3 bases in between. Germline CDR1 reads SGHRS; CDR2 reads YFSETQ.

The chain recombines TRBV2 with TRBJ1-1, with 8 bases identical to TRBD1. In germline, CDR1 is SNHLY, CDR2 FYNNEI. The CDR3 consists of 14 residues. The ends lost 3 bases at V and 3 bases at J; junction bases unmatched: 3. The chain's CDR3 is CASSDQGADTEAFF. CDR3 in DNA: TGTGCCAGCAGTGACCAGGGGGCGGACACTGAAGCTTTCTTT.

The chain joins TRBV2 to TRBJ1-5; D uncertain. The germline V gene has CDR1 SNHLY and CDR2 FYNNEI. The CDR3 has 12 residues. Trimming cost V 8 bases and J 4 bases, with 9 bases left between them. CDR3 sequence: CASAPENQPQHF. The CDR3 bases are TGTGCCAGCGCTCCCGAGAATCAGCCCCAGCATTTT.

The genes are TRBV7-9 and TRBJ1-2; D unclear. Germline CDR1 is SEHNR and CDR2 is FQNEAQ (reference sequence). The CDR3 length is 15 residues. V dropped 5 bases and J dropped 6 bases, with 19 bases sitting between them. In DNA form, the CDR3 reads TGTGCCAGCAGCCCATTAACGGGAGCGGCTAATGGCTACACCTTC. Its translation: CASSPLTGAANGYTF.

This clone has only a few counts. This rearrangement joins TRBV14 to TRBJ1-6, with TRBD1 as a possible D gene (5 bases). Germline CDR1 and CDR2: SGHDN and FVKESK. V was trimmed by 1 base and J by 8 bases, leaving 9 bases between them. CDR3 length equals 14 residues. CDR3 region: CASSQAGGDSPLHF. In DNA, the CDR3 is TGTGCCAGCAGCCAAGCGGGGGGTGATTCACCCCTCCACTTT.

The CDR3 here is CASSGTGDIQYF. The CDR3 DNA reads TGTGCCAGCAGTGGGACAGGGGACATTCAGTACTTC. V gene TRBV2 combines with J gene TRBJ2-4, with 9 bases lining up with TRBD1. The ends lost 4 bases at V and 8 bases at J; junction bases unmatched: 0. CDR3 length: 12 amino acids. Germline CDR1 SNHLY, CDR2 FYNNEI.

The chain is built from TRBV11-2 and TRBJ1-1; D not certain. In germline, CDR1 is SGHAT, CDR2 FQNNGV. The length of the CDR3 is 14 residues. Trimming shortened V by 5 bases and J by 1 base, and 11 bases separated the two germline ends. The CDR3 spells CASSRGRGNTEAFF. The CDR3 DNA sequence: TGTGCCAGCAGCCGAGGGCGGGGGAACACTGAAGCTTTCTTT.

V and J are TRBV2 and TRBJ2-3; perhaps TRBD1 as D (5 bases). V was trimmed by 3 bases and J by 0 bases, leaving 10 bases between them. Germline CDR1 reads SNHLY; CDR2 reads FYNNEI. The CDR3 covers 15 residues. The CDR3 nucleotides are TGTGCCAGCAGTGACAGGGTACAGAGCACAGATACGCAGTATTTT. Amino acids: CASSDRVQSTDTQYF.

This rearrangement joins TRBV9 to TRBJ2-7; 9 nucleotides line up with TRBD1. Germline V gene lookup returns CDR1 SGDLS and CDR2 YYNGEE. V was clipped by 4 bases and J by 7 bases; unmatched bases: 12. The CDR3 loop spans 15 amino acids. The CDR3 loop reads CASSRADRGLGEQYF. CDR3 in DNA: TGTGCCAGCAGCCGGGCGGACAGGGGTTTAGGGGAGCAGTACTTC.

This chain joins TRBV7-9 and TRBJ2-4; 9 nucleotides align to TRBD1. This CDR3 comprises 14 residues. From germline, CDR1 is SEHNR and CDR2 FQNEAQ (reference sequence). The junction had 5 bases not matched to a gene; V was cut back by 5 bases and J by 6 bases. The CDR3 region is CASSRDREINIQYF. The CDR3 coding sequence is TGTGCCAGCAGCCGGGACAGGGAGATAAACATTCAGTACTTC.

The chain combines TRBV19 with TRBJ2-1; tentative D call: TRBD2 (5 bases). Trimming left V 5 bases short and J 6 bases short, with 17 bases between. The CDR3 has 15 amino acids. Germline lookup yields CDR1 LNHDA and CDR2 SQIVND (reference sequence). The CDR3 loop reads CASSLRVAAVNEQFF. The DNA of the CDR3 is TGTGCCAGTAGTCTGAGGGTTGCGGCGGTCAATGAGCAGTTCTTC. The full variable domain, in which reference TRBV19 and TRBJ2-1 provide the parts outside the CDR3, is DGGITQSPKYLFRKEGQNVTLSCEQNLNHDAMYWYRQDPGQGLRLIYYSQIVNDFQKGDIAEGYSVSREKKESFPLTVTSAQKNPTAFYLCASSLRVAAVNEQFFGPGTRLTVL.

The V call is TRBV7-9, the J call TRBJ2-4; 7 bases align to TRBD1. Germline V gene sequence: CDR1 SEHNR, CDR2 FQNEAQ (reference sequence). This CDR3 has 16 amino acids. Trimming took 4 bases from V and 2 from J; bases not matched to a gene: 8. This CDR3 reads CASSSDRAESKNIQYF. DNA for the CDR3: TGTGCCAGCAGCTCCGACAGGGCCGAGTCCAAAAACATTCAGTACTTC.

This chain joins TRBV18 and TRBJ1-5; D is undetermined. This CDR3 region has 14 residues. V shed 6 bases and J shed 1 base, with 10 bases lying between them. The germline CDR1 and CDR2 sequences are KGHSH and LQKENI. The CDR3 spells CASSYSRSNQPQHF. The CDR3 nucleotides are TGTGCCAGCTCCTATTCAAGAAGCAATCAGCCCCAGCATTTT.

The chain carries TRBV4-1 and TRBJ1-1; possibly TRBD1 for D (6 bases). The CDR3 is 15 amino acids. V was pared by 4 bases and J by 1 base, with 13 bases between. The germline V gene encodes CDR1 MGHRA and CDR2 YSYEKL. The CDR3: CASSPWGASNTEAFF. The CDR3 nucleotides read TGCGCCAGCAGCCCATGGGGGGCATCGAACACTGAAGCTTTCTTT.